The 17 T cell receptor beta chains below come from one sample, sequenced in a study of shared clonotypes between healthy human individuals. The data were produced by immunoSEQ multiplex PCR, yet TCRdb's version contains in-frame clones alone and is incomplete. The repertoire has more than 1.2 million clones, approximately 98.5% of them found once; the top ten carry 0.36%. The specimen was naive CD4+ T cells sorted from blood. Subset here: CD45RA+ positively selected. Receptors originate from a man aged 25 to 40 in good health.

The chain links TRBV11-2 to TRBJ2-7, with TRBD2 matching over 15 bases. This CDR3 comprises 17 residues. Looked up from germline, CDR1 is SGHAT and CDR2 is FQNNGV. Unmatched junction bases numbered 4, after V lost 1 base and J lost 3 bases. The CDR3 here is CASSLGGTSGRRYEQYF. In DNA, the CDR3 is TGTGCCAGCAGCTTAGGAGGGACTAGCGGGAGGCGCTACGAGCAGTACTTC.

V gene TRBV7-6 combines with J gene TRBJ2-3, with D possibly being TRBD2 (5 bases). The CDR3 is made up of 16 amino acids. V lost 5 bases, J lost 1 base, and 16 bases lay in between. Germline lookup yields CDR1 SGHVS and CDR2 FNYEAQ. The CDR3 reads CASSILGDRGTDTQYF. CDR3 nucleotides: TGTGCCAGCAGCATTCTCGGGGATCGCGGCACAGATACGCAGTATTTT. The entire variable domain, with the rest obtained from reference TRBV7-6 and TRBJ2-3, is as follows: GAGVSQSPRYKVTKRGQDVALRCDPISGHVSLYWYRQALGQGPEFLTYFNYEAQQDKSGLPNDRFSAERPEGSISTLTIQRTEQRDSAMYRCASSILGDRGTDTQYFGPGTRLTVL.

The chain recombines TRBV19 with TRBJ2-3; the D gene is possibly TRBD2 (5 bases). Per the germline V gene, CDR1 is LNHDA and CDR2 is SQIVND (reference sequence). Trimming shortened V by 9 bases and J by 5 bases, and 15 bases separated the two germline ends. CDR3 size: 13 residues. CDR3: CASDSGREDTQYF. The CDR3, as DNA: TGTGCCAGCGATTCGGGGAGAGAAGATACGCAGTATTTT.

The chain carries TRBV9 and TRBJ1-2; TRBD1 agrees at 7 bases. The length of the CDR3 is 14 residues. J was trimmed by 4 bases and V by 2 bases; bases with no gene match: 5. CDR1 is SGDLS, CDR2 YYNGEE, per germline. In DNA form, the CDR3 reads TGTGCCAGCAGCGTGGGGGGACAGTTCTATGGCTACACCTTC. Translation gives CASSVGGQFYGYTF. Variable domain in full (rest from reference TRBV9 and TRBJ1-2): DSGVTQTPKHLITATGQRVTLRCSPRSGDLSVYWYQQSLDQGLQFLIQYYNGEERAKGNILERFSAQQFPDLHSELNLSSLELGDSALYFCASSVGGQFYGYTFGSGTRLTVV.

The V call is TRBV19, the J call TRBJ2-2, with D maybe TRBD2 (6 bases). This CDR3 has 19 residues. Deletions cut 3 bases from V and 6 bases from J, with 26 bases between. Germline CDR1 reads LNHDA; CDR2 reads SQIVND (reference sequence). This CDR3 reads CASSIAGAGTLALSGELFF. As DNA, the CDR3 is TGTGCCAGTAGTATCGCAGGAGCCGGGACTTTAGCCTTGTCCGGGGAGCTGTTTTTT.

This clone is a singleton in its sample. V and J are TRBV6-5 and TRBJ2-1; 12 positions match TRBD2. V shed 5 bases and J 9 bases; nucleotides not matched to a gene: 5. The CDR3 consists of 14 residues. Germline CDR1 reads MNHEY; CDR2 reads SVGAGI. The CDR3 nucleotides read TGTGCCAGCAGTAGACTAGCGGGAGACCTTGAGCAGTTCTTC. It yields the protein CASSRLAGDLEQFF.

This clone came up once. V and J are TRBV7-9 and TRBJ1-2, with D possibly TRBD1 on 5 matching bases. V shed 3 bases and J shed 6 bases, with 20 bases lying between them. CDR1 and CDR2 (germline): SEHNR, FQNEAQ (reference sequence). This CDR3 has 16 residues. The CDR3 region has the DNA TGTGCCAGCAGCTTCCCACGGGGCCAATCTTCGAATGGCTACACCTTC. It yields the protein CASSFPRGQSSNGYTF. Supplemented by reference TRBV7-9 and TRBJ1-2, the full variable domain reads DTGVSQNPRHKITKRGQNVTFRCDPISEHNRLYWYRQTLGQGPEFLTYFQNEAQLEKSRLLSDRFSAERPKGSFSTLEIQRTEQGDSAMYLCASSFPRGQSSNGYTFGSGTRLTVV.

This clone came up once. Other DNA sequences in the same sample also yield this CDR3. This chain uses TRBV5-1 with TRBJ2-1; 14 bases line up with TRBD2. V lost 0 bases to trimming and J lost 6 bases; unmatched junction nucleotides: 2. Germline CDR1 SGHRS, CDR2 YFSETQ. The CDR3 is made up of 16 amino acids. The CDR3 is CASSLAGLAGGNEQFF. The CDR3 DNA is TGCGCCAGCAGCTTGGCCGGACTAGCGGGAGGCAATGAGCAGTTCTTC.

CDR3 amino acids: CAISFTGRNIQYF. Written as DNA, the CDR3 is TGTGCCATATCCTTTACAGGGAGGAACATTCAGTACTTC. This rearrangement joins TRBV5-8 to TRBJ2-4; the D call may be TRBD1 or TRBD2 (6 bases each). The germline V and J ends were trimmed by 9 bases and 7 bases, with 17 bases remaining between them. The CDR3 runs to 13 residues. Germline V gene lookup returns CDR1 SGHTS and CDR2 YDEGEE.

DNA of the CDR3: TGTGCCAGCAGCGACTCATCGGGACAGGGAAATGGCTACACCTTC. Residues: CASSDSSGQGNGYTF. This chain connects TRBV9 to TRBJ1-2; 9 bases map to TRBD1. The germline CDR1 and CDR2 sequences are SGDLS and YYNGEE. V shed 3 bases, J shed 6 bases, and the junction held 9 bases outside the gene matches. The CDR3 loop spans 15 amino acids.

This chain joins TRBV25-1 and TRBJ2-5; D is possibly TRBD1 (5 bases). Germline V gives CDR1 MGHDK, CDR2 SYGVNS. This CDR3 spans 14 amino acids. Trimming left V 4 bases short and J 6 bases short, with 15 bases between. CDR3 sequence: CASSAPGIVKTQYF. CDR3 coding DNA: TGTGCCAGCAGTGCCCCAGGGATAGTGAAGACCCAGTACTTC. The full variable domain, completed using reference TRBV25-1 and TRBJ2-5, is EADIYQTPRYLVIGTGKKITLECSQTMGHDKMYWYQQDPGMELHLIHYSYGVNSTEKGDLSSESTVSRIRTEHFPLTLESARPSHTSQYLCASSAPGIVKTQYFGPGTRLLVL.

The chain carries TRBV18 and TRBJ1-1, with D hard to call. There are 14 residues in the CDR3. Looked up from germline, CDR1 is KGHSH and CDR2 is LQKENI. V shed 5 bases and J shed 0 bases, with 10 bases lying between them. The chain's CDR3 is CASSSTGVNTEAFF. CDR3 bases: TGTGCCAGCTCATCTACGGGAGTGAACACTGAAGCTTTCTTT.

This rearrangement joins TRBV5-4 to TRBJ2-3; D possibly corresponds to TRBD2 (5 bases). There are 15 residues in the CDR3. Germline CDR1 SGHNT, CDR2 YYREEE (reference sequence). Trimming stripped 4 bases from V and 6 bases from J, with 18 bases between. CDR3 DNA sequence: TGTGCCAGCAGCCCGGAGGTGCGGAAGAAGGATACGCAGTATTTT. Protein sequence: CASSPEVRKKDTQYF.

This clone was picked up one time. The chain carries TRBV30 and TRBJ1-3; the D is unclear. CDR1 GTSNPN and CDR2 SVGIG come from the germline V gene (reference sequence). With 0 bases removed from V and 0 bases from J, the gap between germline ends came to 15 bases. The CDR3 has 17 residues. CDR3 sequence reads: CAWSVVTSGFSGNTIYF. The DNA for the CDR3 is TGTGCCTGGAGTGTAGTAACTTCGGGGTTCTCTGGAAACACCATATATTTT. The full variable domain, rest sourced from reference TRBV30 and TRBJ1-3, is SQTIHQWPATLVQPVGSPLSLECTVEGTSNPNLYWYRQAAGRGLQLLFYSVGIGQISSEVPQNLSASRPQDRQFILSSKKLLLSDSGFYLCAWSVVTSGFSGNTIYFGEGSWLTVV.

V and J are TRBV14 and TRBJ1-6; 7 bases agree with TRBD1. The length of the CDR3 is 16 residues. Germline V gene lookup returns CDR1 SGHDN and CDR2 FVKESK. The V gene end was trimmed by 3 bases and the J gene end by 4 bases; junction bases not matched to a gene: 6. The DNA for the CDR3 is TGTGCCAGCAGCCAGTTTCGGGACAGTTATAATTCACCCCTCCACTTT. Translated: CASSQFRDSYNSPLHF.

This clone appeared a few times. Other DNA sequences in this sample translate to the same CDR3. Here the CDR3 reads CASSDYNEQFF. The CDR3 nucleotides are TGTGCCAGCAGTGATTACAATGAGCAGTTCTTC. The chain carries TRBV25-1 and TRBJ2-1, with D unresolved. Trimming shortened V by 3 bases and J by 4 bases, and 1 base separated the two germline ends. Germline CDR1 reads MGHDK; CDR2 reads SYGVNS. The CDR3 is made up of 11 amino acids.

The count of this clone is one. The chain links TRBV5-1 to TRBJ1-5; 8 bases are a match to TRBD1. Trimming cost V 0 bases and J 1 base; bases outside gene matches: 6. The germline V gene encodes CDR1 SGHRS and CDR2 YFSETQ. This CDR3 has 17 amino acids. Here the CDR3 DNA reads TGCGCCAGCAGCTTGGCCCCGGACAGGGTGAGCAATCAGCCCCAGCATTTT. It translates to CASSLAPDRVSNQPQHF.